A selection of T cell receptor beta chains follows, all from one sample in a study of cytomegalovirus exposure and HLA in healthy donors. Here immunoSEQ multiplex PCR was the method, and the copy in TCRdb shows in-frame clones only, minus some. The data hold 100,000 to 150,000 clones, with 60% to 75% observed a single time. What was sequenced was PBMCs. The receptors were gathered from a woman between 50 and 59 years old in good health and CMV-seropositive. Each CDR3 is given with its conserved first and last residue. The order of the fields is J gene, V gene, D gene, clone size, CDR3 DNA, CDR3 protein. D genes are given only for firm matches. Size values are once, few and many counts, or a class for expanded clones, and some rows have none.

TRBJ2-3 | TRBV2 | TRBD1 | . | TGTGCCAGCAGTGGTGTAGGGGGCGTAGATACGCAGTATTTT | CASSGVGGVDTQYF
TRBJ1-2 | TRBV6-6 | . | . | TGTGCCAGCAGTCAAAGCGCGGGCTACACCTTC | CASSQSAGYTF
TRBJ2-4 | TRBV7-9 | . | few | TGTGCCAGCGGAAATAATGAGAGGACCAAAAACATTCAGTACTTC | CASGNNERTKNIQYF
TRBJ2-5 | TRBV19 | TRBD2 | . | TGTGCCAGCTCTCCCGGGACTAGCGTTTGGGAGACCCAGTACTTC | CASSPGTSVWETQYF
TRBJ2-5 | TRBV20-1 | . | . | TGCAGTGCTTGGACTCGAGAGACCCAGTACTTC | CSAWTRETQYF
TRBJ1-5 | TRBV6-5 | TRBD1 | . | TGTGCCAGCAGACCTGGGACAGGGCCTGGTCAGCCCCAGCATTTT | CASRPGTGPGQPQHF
TRBJ2-7 | TRBV27 | . | . | TGTGCCAGCAGTTTAGGCCAGTCCTACGAGCAGTACTTC | CASSLGQSYEQYF
TRBJ2-7 | TRBV4-1 | TRBD2 | once | TGCGCCAGCAGCCAAGCGGGGGGGGGCACCCACGAGCAGTACTTC | CASSQAGGGTHEQYF
TRBJ1-1 | TRBV6-1 | . | few | TGTGCCAGCACCCATCGGGAAGAAGCTTTCTTT | CASTHREEAFF
TRBJ1-6 | TRBV5-1 | . | . | TGCGCCAGCAGCTTGGTGTACAAGAATAATTCACCCCTCCACTTT | CASSLVYKNNSPLHF
TRBJ2-5 | TRBV28 | TRBD2 | few | TGTGCCAGCAGTTTAAGTAGCGGGGGGGGCGAGACCCAGTACTTC | CASSLSSGGGETQYF
TRBJ2-7 | TRBV4-2 | TRBD1 | . | TGTGCCAGCAGCCCCGGGACAGGGGGCTCCTACGAGCAGTACTTC | CASSPGTGGSYEQYF
TRBJ2-5 | TRBV2 | TRBD2 | . | TGTGCCAGCAGAAAGACTAGCGGGGTTGAGACCCAGTACTTC | CASRKTSGVETQYF
TRBJ2-7 | TRBV7-6 | TRBD1 | . | TGTGCCAGCAGCCCACGGGACAGCGAGCAGTACTTC | CASSPRDSEQYF
TRBJ1-2 | TRBV28 | . | . | TGTGCCAGCAGTTTCCTAGTGGGGGCGCGAGGCTACACCTTC | CASSFLVGARGYTF
TRBJ2-7 | TRBV6-5 | TRBD2 | few | TGTGCCAGCAGTTTAGCGGGGGGGCCTTCGAACTACGAGCAGTACTTC | CASSLAGGPSNYEQYF
TRBJ1-2 | TRBV2 | TRBD1 | . | TGTGCCAGCAGTTACGATCCGGGACAGAATGGCTACACCTTC | CASSYDPGQNGYTF
TRBJ1-2 | TRBV7-8 | TRBD1 | . | TGTGCCAGCAGCCCTGGGACAGCTCGTTATGGCTACACCTTC | CASSPGTARYGYTF
TRBJ2-7 | TRBV14 | TRBD1 | few | TGTGCCAGCAGCCCCTACACAGGGGGCGACGACGAGCAGTACTTC | CASSPYTGGDDEQYF
TRBJ2-5 | TRBV5-1 | TRBD1 | . | TGCGCCAGCACCCAGCCAGGGGGTATCGAGACCCAGTACTTC | CASTQPGGIETQYF